This T cell receptor beta chain was identified in a study of T-cell reconstitution after alpha-beta-depleted transplantation in children. The trim removed 5 bases at V and 9 bases at J, leaving 9 bases unmatched. CDR3 length: 16 amino acids. Using unique molecular identifiers, the investigators prepared the TCRbeta library. TCRdb re-analysed the PCR reads in MiXCR, keeping a single row per CDR3 protein. The sample lists around 70,000 distinct CDR3 sequences; 11% were seen once. Study observations and caveats: Expanded graft clones, several hundred of them, were reportedly the source of alpha-beta T cells about two months after transplant. After one year, T-cell counts and TCRbeta diversity mostly came from new T cells. Surviving recipient T cells and intrathymic progenitors accounted for some patients' high TCRbeta diversity at day 60.

Many counts were recorded for this clonotype. As yet, its antigen is unknown. The sample was PBMCs, taken before TCRalphabeta/CD19-depleted stem cell transplant. The chain carries TRBV12-3 or TRBV12-4 and TRBJ2-1; 14 bases align to TRBD2. This TCR was sampled from a boy between 5 and 17 years old with acute myeloid leukemia, due to receive a stem cell transplant. In DNA, the CDR3 is TGTGCCAGCAGTCATGGACTAGCGGGGGGCGTTGGTGAGCAGTTCTTC. Translated, it gives CASSHGLAGGVGEQFF.